The TCR beta chain under discussion was sequenced for a study of blood T cell repertoires in COVID-19. Study in general: Sites across the United States, Italy and Spain contributed samples from acute and convalescent COVID-19. In each case, the material was cDNA or gDNA derived from T cells, B-cell-depleted T cells, or PBMCs.

Original processing methods: Quantification of nucleated cells was approximated via reference gene primer amplification. Generated by immunoSEQ multiplex PCR, the TCRdb table keeps only in-frame clones and is missing some. V, J and clone size reflect that table, while D and trimming were determined from the DNA. The table shows approximately 120,000 clones, with around four fifths occurring only once. Germline V gene data show CDR1 as GTSNPN and CDR2 as SVGIG (reference sequence). This CDR3 contains 13 residues. The trim removed 5 bases at V and 4 bases at J, leaving 7 bases unmatched. The receptor comes from a woman aged 55-75 years with acute or convalescent COVID-19. The chain links TRBV30 to TRBJ2-5; 7 nucleotides agree with TRBD2. Sequenced material: peripheral blood. This CDR3 is CAWGLGGSETQYF. CDR3 DNA: TGTGCCTGGGGGCTGGGGGGGTCAGAGACCCAGTACTTC.